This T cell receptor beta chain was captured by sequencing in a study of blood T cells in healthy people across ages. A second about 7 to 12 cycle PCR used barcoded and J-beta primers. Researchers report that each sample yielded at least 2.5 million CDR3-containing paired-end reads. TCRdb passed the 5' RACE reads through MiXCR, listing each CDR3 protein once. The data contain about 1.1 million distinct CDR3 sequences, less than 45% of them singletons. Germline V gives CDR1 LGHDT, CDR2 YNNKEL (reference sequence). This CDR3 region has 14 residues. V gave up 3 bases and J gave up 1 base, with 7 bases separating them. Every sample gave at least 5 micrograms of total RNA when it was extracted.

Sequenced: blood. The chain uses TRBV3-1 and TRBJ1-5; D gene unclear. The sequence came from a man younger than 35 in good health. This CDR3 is CASSQAASNQPQHF. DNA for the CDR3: TGTGCCAGCAGCCAGGCAGCGAGCAATCAGCCCCAGCATTTT. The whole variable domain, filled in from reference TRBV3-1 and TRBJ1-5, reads DTAVSQTPKYLVTQMGNDKSIKCEQNLGHDTMYWYKQDSKKFLKIMFSYNNKELIINETVPNRFSPKSPDKAHLNLHINSLELGDSAVYFCASSQAASNQPQHFGDGTRLSIL.